Below are 3 T cell receptor beta chains sequenced from a single sample in a study of PD-L1 blockade in urothelial cancer. Time point defined: peripheral blood 6 weeks after treatment start. Some clones are missing from TCRdb's copy, which holds only in-frame ones; the method was immunoSEQ multiplex PCR. The data hold about 22,000 clones, with 90% to 95% observed a single time. The specimen was PBMCs, collected around atezolizumab (anti-PD-L1) treatment. These receptors all stem from a woman aged 55-70 years with urothelial cancer.

The V gene is TRBV5-1, the J gene TRBJ1-3, with D unresolved. From germline, CDR1 is SGHRS and CDR2 YFSETQ. V was cut by 0 bases and J by 8 bases, with 9 bases left in between. The CDR3 is 13 amino acids. CDR3 sequence reads: CASSLEPGDTIYF. CDR3 nucleotides: TGCGCCAGCAGCTTGGAGCCCGGTGACACCATATATTTT.

The V call is TRBV28, the J call TRBJ2-7; weak D call: TRBD2 (6 bases). Germline loops: CDR1 MDHEN, CDR2 SYDVKM. The CDR3 contains 15 residues. Deletions cut 10 bases from V and 1 base from J, with 20 bases between. CDR3 nucleotide sequence: TGTGCCACCGAGTTGGGGGGTCTTCAGTCCTACGAGCAGTACTTC. Translating gives CATELGGLQSYEQYF.

The chain links TRBV7-9 to TRBJ1-4; possible D gene TRBD1, 5 bases. V was trimmed by 5 bases and J by 4 bases, leaving 11 bases between them. The CDR3 length is 14 residues. Germline CDR1 is SEHNR and CDR2 is FQNEAQ (reference sequence). The CDR3, as DNA: TGTGCCAGCAGCCCGACAGTCAGTAATGAAAAACTGTTTTTT. Protein: CASSPTVSNEKLFF.